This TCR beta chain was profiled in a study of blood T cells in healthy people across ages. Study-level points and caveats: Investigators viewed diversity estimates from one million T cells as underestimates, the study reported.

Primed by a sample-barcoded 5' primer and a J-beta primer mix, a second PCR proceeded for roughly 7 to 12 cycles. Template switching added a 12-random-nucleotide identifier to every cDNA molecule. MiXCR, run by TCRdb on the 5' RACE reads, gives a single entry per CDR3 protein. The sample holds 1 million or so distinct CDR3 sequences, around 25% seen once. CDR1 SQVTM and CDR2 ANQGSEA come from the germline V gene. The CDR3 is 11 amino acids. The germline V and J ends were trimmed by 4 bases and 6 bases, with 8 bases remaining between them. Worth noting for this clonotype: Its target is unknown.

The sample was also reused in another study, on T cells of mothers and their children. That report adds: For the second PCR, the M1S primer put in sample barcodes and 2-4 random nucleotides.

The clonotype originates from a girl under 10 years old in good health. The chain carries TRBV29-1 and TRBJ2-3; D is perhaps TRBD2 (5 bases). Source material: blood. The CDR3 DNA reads TGCAGCGTTGGAGAGGGCGATACGCAGTATTTT. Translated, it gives CSVGEGDTQYF.